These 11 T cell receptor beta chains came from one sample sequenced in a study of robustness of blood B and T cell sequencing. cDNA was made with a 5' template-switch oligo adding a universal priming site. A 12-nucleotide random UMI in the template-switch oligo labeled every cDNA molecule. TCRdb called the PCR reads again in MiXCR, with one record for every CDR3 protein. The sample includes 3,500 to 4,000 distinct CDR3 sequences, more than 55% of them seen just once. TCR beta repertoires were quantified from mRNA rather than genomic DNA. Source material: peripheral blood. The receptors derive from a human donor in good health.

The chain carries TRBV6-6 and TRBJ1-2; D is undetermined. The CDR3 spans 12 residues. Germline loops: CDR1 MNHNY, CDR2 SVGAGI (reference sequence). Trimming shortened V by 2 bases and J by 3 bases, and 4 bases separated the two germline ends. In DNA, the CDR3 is TGTGCCAGCAGTTACCTGGACTATGGCTACACCTTC. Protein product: CASSYLDYGYTF.

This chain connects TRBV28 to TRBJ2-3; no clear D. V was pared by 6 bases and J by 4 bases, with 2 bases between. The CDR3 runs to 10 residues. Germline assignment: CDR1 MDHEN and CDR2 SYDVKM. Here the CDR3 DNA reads TGTGCCAGCAGGTCAGATACGCAGTATTTT. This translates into CASRSDTQYF.

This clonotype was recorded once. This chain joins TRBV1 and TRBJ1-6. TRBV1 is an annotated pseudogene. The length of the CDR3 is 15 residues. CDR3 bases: TGCACCAGCAGCCAAGATGTGGACTATAATTCACCCCTCCACTTT. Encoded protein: CTSSQDVDYNSPLHF.

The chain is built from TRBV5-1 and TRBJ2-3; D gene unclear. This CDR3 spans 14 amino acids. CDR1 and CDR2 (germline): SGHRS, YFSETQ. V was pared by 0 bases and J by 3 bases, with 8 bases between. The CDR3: CASSLEWVTDTQYF. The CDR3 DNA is TGCGCCAGCAGCTTGGAGTGGGTTACAGATACGCAGTATTTT.

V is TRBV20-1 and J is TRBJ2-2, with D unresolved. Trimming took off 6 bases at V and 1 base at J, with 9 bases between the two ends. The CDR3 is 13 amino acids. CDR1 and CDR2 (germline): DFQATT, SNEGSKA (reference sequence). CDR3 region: CSATILNTGELFF. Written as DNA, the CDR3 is TGCAGTGCCACAATTCTGAACACCGGGGAGCTGTTTTTT.

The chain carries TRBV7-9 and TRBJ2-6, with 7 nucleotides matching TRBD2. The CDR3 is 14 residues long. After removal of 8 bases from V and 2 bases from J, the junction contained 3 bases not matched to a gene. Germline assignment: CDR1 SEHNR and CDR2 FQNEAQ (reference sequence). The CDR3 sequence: CASARGAGANVLTF. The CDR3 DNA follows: TGTGCCAGCGCTCGGGGGGCTGGGGCCAACGTCCTGACTTTC.

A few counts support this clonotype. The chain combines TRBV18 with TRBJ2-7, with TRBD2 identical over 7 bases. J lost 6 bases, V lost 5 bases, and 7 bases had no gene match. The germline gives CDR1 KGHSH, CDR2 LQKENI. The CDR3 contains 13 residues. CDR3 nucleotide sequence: TGTGCCAGCTCAGCGGACGGGGGGTCCGAGCAGTACTTC. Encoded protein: CASSADGGSEQYF.

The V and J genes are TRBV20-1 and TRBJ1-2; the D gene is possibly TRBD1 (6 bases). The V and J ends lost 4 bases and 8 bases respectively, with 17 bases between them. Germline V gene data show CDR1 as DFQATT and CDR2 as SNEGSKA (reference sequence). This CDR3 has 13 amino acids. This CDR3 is CSATGGGPEGYTF. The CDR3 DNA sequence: TGCAGTGCTACCGGCGGGGGGCCTGAGGGCTACACCTTC.

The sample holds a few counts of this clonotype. The CDR3 loop reads CASSDSAASGANVLTF. For the CDR3, the DNA is TGTGCCAGCAGTGACTCAGCGGCCTCTGGGGCCAACGTCCTGACTTTC. V and J are TRBV6-4 and TRBJ2-6; tentative D call: TRBD2 (5 bases). The CDR3 is 16 residues long. The ends were cut back, 0 bases at V and 0 bases at J, with 6 bases in the middle. CDR1 and CDR2 from the germline V gene are MRHNA and SNTAGT.

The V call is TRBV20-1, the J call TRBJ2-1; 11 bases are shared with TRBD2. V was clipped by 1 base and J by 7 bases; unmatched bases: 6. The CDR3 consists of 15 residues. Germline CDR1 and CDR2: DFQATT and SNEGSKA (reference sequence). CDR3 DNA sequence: TGCAGTGCTAGAGCTCGATGGACTAGCGGGAATGAGCAGTTCTTC. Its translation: CSARARWTSGNEQFF.

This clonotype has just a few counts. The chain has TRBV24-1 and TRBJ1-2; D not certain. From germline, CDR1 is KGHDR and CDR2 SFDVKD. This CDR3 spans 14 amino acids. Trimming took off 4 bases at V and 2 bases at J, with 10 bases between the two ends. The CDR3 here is CATSERDLNYGYTF. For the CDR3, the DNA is TGTGCCACCAGTGAAAGAGACTTAAACTATGGCTACACCTTC.